Listed here is a single T cell receptor (beta chain). Produced via immunoSEQ multiplex PCR; TCRdb's table is partial and in-frame only. The repertoire holds some 36,000 clones, with 90% to 95% as singletons. Germline CDR1 is SNHLY and CDR2 is FYNNEI. The CDR3 runs to 17 residues. The germline V and J ends were trimmed by 8 bases and 2 bases, with 21 bases remaining between them. The sample comes from a study of T cell changes during pregnancy in multiple sclerosis. Specimen: CD4+ T cells from peripheral blood mononuclear cells, collected in the second trimester of pregnancy. This clonotype was sampled from a female donor in good health, enrolled as a control in a pregnancy study. The gene calls are TRBV2 and TRBJ2-2; a weak D match, TRBD2 (6 bases). For the CDR3, the DNA is TGTGCCAGCGCCCTGATGGGAGGAATAGTTAACACCGGGGAGCTGTTTTTT. Translation gives CASALMGGIVNTGELFF.